The clone carrying this T cell receptor (beta chain) was counted only a few times. Its antigen is undetermined. This entry belongs to a study of OX40 agonist ivuxolimab in advanced cancers. The wider study: Ivuxolimab, an antibody acting as an agonist of OX40 (CD134), was used to treat patients. Points from the study as a whole: Expanded clones were, on average, more numerous among CD8+ T cells than CD4+. Circulating CD4+ and CD8+ T cells showed clonal expansion by week 6 at 0.1 to 3.0 mg/kg.

Libraries were prepared by immunoSEQ multiplex PCR; TCRdb keeps only in-frame clonotypes and omits some of them. This table has 90,000 to 120,000 clones, 85% to 95% appearing once. No patient had autoimmune disease or received systemic immunosuppression. The germline V gene has CDR1 SGHTS and CDR2 YDEGEE. This CDR3 spans 14 amino acids. The V end lost 0 bases, the J end lost 1 base, and 7 bases lay between the germline ends. The chain employs TRBV5-8 and TRBJ1-1; no firm D call. The sequences come from CD4+ or CD8+ T cells sorted from blood, collected in a trial of the OX40 agonist ivuxolimab. The sequence derives from an adult with an advanced solid tumor such as melanoma, head and neck, liver or kidney cancer. CDR3 in amino acids: CASSLVLRNTEAFF. The CDR3 bases are TGTGCCAGCAGCTTGGTTTTAAGGAACACTGAAGCTTTCTTT.